Shown below are 19 T cell receptor beta chains from a single sample sequenced in a study of T cells in Graves' hyperthyroidism and ophthalmopathy. Researchers amplified the TCR beta CDR3 regions from RNA transcripts. With the HTBI primer set, the TCR CDR3 went through a first round of RT-PCR. TCRdb re-analysed the multiplex PCR reads in MiXCR, keeping a single row per CDR3 protein. The data contain fewer than 800,000 distinct CDR3 sequences, about a sixth of them singletons. Sequences were obtained from blood. These receptors all stem from a man between 18 and 35 years old with Graves' hyperthyroidism.

A few counts support this clonotype. The V call is TRBV10-2, the J call TRBJ2-1; D remains ambiguous. From germline, CDR1 is WSHSY and CDR2 SAAADI. The CDR3 runs 14 residues. Trimming stripped 3 bases from V and 3 bases from J, with 9 bases between. CDR3 DNA sequence: TGCGCCAGCAGTGACTACGGAGTCTACAATGAGCAGTTCTTC. This codes for CASSDYGVYNEQFF.

The rearrangement uses TRBV5-1 and TRBJ2-7; D may be TRBD2 (6 bases). The CDR3 extends over 15 amino acids. Germline assignment: CDR1 SGHRS and CDR2 YFSETQ. Between the trimmed V and J ends, which lost 1 base and 7 bases, there was a span of 18 bases. The CDR3 here is CASSLSGPKGGEQYF. CDR3 coding DNA: TGCGCCAGCAGCTTGTCGGGCCCAAAGGGAGGTGAGCAGTACTTC.

This clonotype showed up many times. The chain employs TRBV27 and TRBJ2-3; possibly TRBD1 for D (7 bases). This CDR3 spans 15 amino acids. Between the trimmed V and J ends, which lost 5 bases and 3 bases, there was a span of 15 bases. The germline V gene has CDR1 MNHEY and CDR2 SMNVEV (reference sequence). In DNA, the CDR3 is TGTGCCAGCAGTCTTATCAGGGGGAGGACAGATACGCAGTATTTT. As protein: CASSLIRGRTDTQYF.

Comments on this clonotype: A single base separates this from a much larger clone, so it may be a read error. The rearrangement joins TRBV2 to TRBJ1-1, with no clear D. V was cut by 6 bases and J by 1 base, with 12 bases left in between. The CDR3 contains 14 residues. Germline CDR1 SNHLY, CDR2 FYNNEI. The CDR3 sequence: CASRVRTGNTEAFF. The CDR3, as DNA: TGTGCCAGCAGAGTCAGGACTGGGAACACTGAAGCTTTCTTT.

This chain connects TRBV20-1 to TRBJ2-1, with unresolved D. This CDR3 spans 12 amino acids. CDR1 and CDR2 from the germline V gene are DFQATT and SNEGSKA (reference sequence). Trimming removed 2 bases at V and 7 bases at J, with 9 bases between. The CDR3 here is CSARLLGNEQFF. DNA for the CDR3: TGCAGTGCTAGACTATTAGGGAATGAGCAGTTCTTC.

This clonotype was picked up many times. The rearrangement joins TRBV28 to TRBJ2-1; 9 nucleotides align to TRBD2. CDR1 and CDR2 from the germline V gene are MDHEN and SYDVKM. This CDR3 spans 18 amino acids. J lost 0 bases, V lost 5 bases, and 11 bases had no gene match. DNA of the CDR3: TGTGCCAGCAGTGGAGCAAGCGGGAGGAGAGGCTCCTACAATGAGCAGTTCTTC. Encoded protein: CASSGASGRRGSYNEQFF.

This clonotype came up a few times. The chain combines TRBV10-2 with TRBJ2-2, with D uncertain. This CDR3 is 13 amino acids long. CDR1 and CDR2 from the germline V gene are WSHSY and SAAADI. V was shortened by 7 bases and J by 5 bases, with 11 bases between the two germline ends. CDR3 DNA: TGCGCCAGCAACGTATTAGGGACCGGGGAGCTGTTTTTT. Translating it yields CASNVLGTGELFF.

This clonotype was seen at least ten times. The chain couples TRBV12-3 or TRBV12-4 to TRBJ2-5, with TRBD1 identical over 7 bases. The J segment lost 1 base and the V segment lost 3 bases, leaving 5 bases of the junction unmatched. CDR3 length: 15 residues. CDR3 in DNA: TGTGCCAGCAGTTTGAGGGGACAGTCCCAAGAGACCCAGTACTTC. Protein product: CASSLRGQSQETQYF.

This clonotype was counted ten times or more. The chain joins TRBV9 to TRBJ2-1; D perhaps matches TRBD2 (6 bases). CDR1 and CDR2 (germline): SGDLS, YYNGEE. The CDR3 runs to 15 residues. The V end lost 1 base, the J end lost 4 bases, and 12 bases lay between the germline ends. The DNA of the CDR3 is TGTGCCAGCAGCGTACTCGGCGGGATATACAATGAGCAGTTCTTC. This encodes CASSVLGGIYNEQFF.

The chain couples TRBV5-6 to TRBJ2-1; D call uncertain. The V gene's germline CDR1 is SGHDT and CDR2 YYEEEE. Trimming removed 0 bases from V and 4 bases from J, with 11 bases in between. The CDR3 has 15 residues. CDR3 amino acids: CASSLGPLVYNEQFF. The CDR3 nucleotides read TGTGCCAGCAGCTTGGGGCCTTTGGTATACAATGAGCAGTTCTTC.

The CDR3 DNA follows: TGTGCCAGCAGCTTAGGGCAGGGATACGGTAATGAAAAACTGTTTTTT. Translated: CASSLGQGYGNEKLFF. The chain combines TRBV11-3 with TRBJ1-4; D may be TRBD1 (5 bases). Germline lookup yields CDR1 SGHNT and CDR2 YENEEA. The germline V and J ends were trimmed by 1 base and 4 bases, with 13 bases remaining between them. The CDR3 extends over 16 amino acids.

This clonotype showed up just a few times. Because the CDR3 is missing its conserved closing phenylalanine or tryptophan, this is likely a read error. The chain has TRBV9 and TRBJ2-1; 9 nucleotides line up with TRBD1. Per the germline V gene, CDR1 is SGDLS and CDR2 is YYNGEE. Trimming removed 3 bases from V and 3 bases from J; junction bases left unmatched: 1. The CDR3 spans 14 residues. Written as DNA, the CDR3 is TGTGCCAGCAGCGCGGACAGGGGCTACAATGAGCAGTTCCTC. Its protein product is CASSADRGYNEQFL.

A remark on this clonotype: A much larger clone lies one base from this, so it may be a read error. The chain has TRBV28 and TRBJ2-6, with D perhaps matching TRBD2 (6 bases). V dropped 4 bases and J dropped 8 bases, with 12 bases sitting between them. This CDR3 comprises 14 residues. Germline CDR1 MDHEN, CDR2 SYDVKM. CDR3 bases: TGTGCCAGCAGTTCCCCAGGAGGGACCAACGTCCTGACTTTC. Translating it yields CASSSPGGTNVLTF.

Of note for this clonotype: A much bigger clone sits one base away, suggesting this may be a read error. The CDR3 nucleotides are TGTGCCAGCAGGACACCTAACTATGGCTACACCTTC. This codes for CASRTPNYGYTF. The rearrangement links TRBV27 to TRBJ1-2; D is unresolved. This CDR3 comprises 12 residues. CDR1 and CDR2 (germline): MNHEY, SMNVEV (reference sequence). Trimming shortened V by 6 bases and J by 0 bases, and 5 bases separated the two germline ends.

This clonotype was seen ten or more times. The CDR3, as DNA: TGTGCCATCAGTGAGTCTACTAGCGGGAGTCTGGAGACCCAGTACTTC. Encoded protein: CAISESTSGSLETQYF. V usage is TRBV10-3 and J usage is TRBJ2-5; 11 bases align to TRBD2. Per germline, CDR1 ENHRY and CDR2 SYGVKD. CDR3 length: 16 residues. The J segment lost 5 bases and the V segment lost 0 bases, leaving 5 bases of the junction unmatched.

This chain uses TRBV5-4 with TRBJ2-3; the match to TRBD2 covers 8 bases. The ends lost 0 bases at V and 6 bases at J; junction bases unmatched: 9. Germline values: CDR1 SGHNT, CDR2 YYREEE (reference sequence). CDR3 length equals 16 residues. The CDR3 sequence: CASSLAWREREDTQYF. CDR3 coding DNA: TGTGCCAGCAGCTTGGCCTGGCGGGAGCGGGAGGATACGCAGTATTTT.

Only a few counts were recorded for this clonotype. V and J are TRBV5-4 and TRBJ2-2, with 8 nucleotides matching TRBD2. Germline V gene lookup returns CDR1 SGHNT and CDR2 YYREEE (reference sequence). The trim removed 3 bases at V and 6 bases at J, leaving 7 bases unmatched. This CDR3 is 15 amino acids long. CDR3 DNA sequence: TGTGCCAGCAGCTCGGGGACTAGATCCCCCGGGGAGCTGTTTTTT. Its translation is CASSSGTRSPGELFF.

This clonotype was observed many times. The CDR3: CASSSQGSYEQYF. CDR3 DNA: TGTGCCAGCAGTTCCCAGGGATCCTACGAGCAGTACTTC. The gene calls are TRBV2 and TRBJ2-7; TRBD1 might be the D (5 bases). The CDR3 covers 13 residues. Germline V gene data show CDR1 as SNHLY and CDR2 as FYNNEI. Trimming removed 5 bases at V and 1 base at J, with 9 bases between. Combining the CDR3 with reference TRBV2 and TRBJ2-7 gives the whole variable domain EPEVTQTPSHQVTQMGQEVILRCVPISNHLYFYWYRQILGQKVEFLVSFYNNEISEKSEIFDDQFSVERPDGSNFTLKIRSTKLEDSAMYFCASSSQGSYEQYFGPGTRLTVT.

This clonotype showed up just a few times. V usage is TRBV20-1 and J usage is TRBJ2-7; TRBD2 agrees at 15 bases. The CDR3 sequence is 15 residues long. In germline, CDR1 is DFQATT, CDR2 SNEGSKA (reference sequence). J lost 5 bases, V lost 1 base, and 3 bases had no gene match. DNA for the CDR3: TGCAGTGCTAGAGGGGGGACTAGCGGGAGGAACGAGCAGTACTTC. Translation gives CSARGGTSGRNEQYF.